The 29 T cell receptor beta chains below all came from one sample that was sequenced in a study of siplizumab effects on memory and regulatory T cells. Their antigens are not known. Only in-frame clones appear in the TCRdb table, and some are missing; sequencing was by immunoSEQ multiplex PCR. The sample yields around 20,000 clones, roughly 51% seen once. An approximately 6-day coculture at 37°C was performed with the mixed lymphocyte reaction cells. The sequencing sample was made of CFSE-low (dividing) CD4+ T cells sorted from an allogeneic mixed lymphocyte reaction. The receptors shown here come from a human donor in good health; the cells came from an allogeneic mixed lymphocyte reaction.

The chain has TRBV11-2 and TRBJ1-3; 7 nucleotides line up with TRBD1. The CDR3 covers 19 residues. The germline V gene encodes CDR1 SGHAT and CDR2 FQNNGV. The V segment lost 2 bases and the J segment 0 bases; nucleotides outside the gene matches: 13. The chain's CDR3 is CASSLILGQERRSGNTIYF. CDR3 in DNA: TGTGCCAGCAGCTTAATATTAGGACAGGAGCGCCGCTCTGGAAACACCATATATTTT.

V is TRBV19 and J is TRBJ1-4; D is undetermined. Trimming took off 3 bases at V and 2 bases at J, with 7 bases between the two ends. Germline values: CDR1 LNHDA, CDR2 SQIVND (reference sequence). The CDR3 totals 14 residues. The CDR3 DNA reads TGTGCCAGTAGTATCCACACCACTAATGAAAAACTGTTTTTT. Amino acid sequence: CASSIHTTNEKLFF.

This chain uses TRBV2 with TRBJ2-1; D may be TRBD1 or TRBD2 (5 bases each). In germline, CDR1 is SNHLY, CDR2 FYNNEI. Trimming shortened V by 7 bases and J by 3 bases, and 10 bases separated the two germline ends. CDR3 length: 13 amino acids. The CDR3 sequence: CASTVGVYNEQFF. The CDR3 DNA reads TGTGCCAGCACAGTGGGGGTCTACAATGAGCAGTTCTTC.

The chain uses TRBV28 and TRBJ1-3, with D tentatively TRBD1 (5 bases). Per germline, CDR1 MDHEN and CDR2 SYDVKM. The CDR3 is made up of 17 amino acids. The V end lost 8 bases, the J end lost 4 bases, and 24 bases lay between the germline ends. CDR3 DNA sequence: TGTGCCAGCTACCCGGCGGGGACTCTTGGCTCGGGAAACACCATATATTTT. Protein sequence: CASYPAGTLGSGNTIYF.

In this sample, this clone is medium-sized. The chain is built from TRBV19 and TRBJ1-2, with D possibly TRBD1 on 6 matching bases. The CDR3 loop spans 15 amino acids. The ends were cut back, 8 bases at V and 0 bases at J, with 16 bases in the middle. Germline CDR1 is LNHDA and CDR2 is SQIVND (reference sequence). CDR3 loop: CASEPQGGANYGYTF. The DNA for the CDR3 is TGTGCCAGTGAACCCCAAGGGGGAGCTAACTATGGCTACACCTTC.

This clone was seen a handful of times. J is TRBJ1-1 and V is TRBV4-3; D unclear. This CDR3 comprises 14 residues. With 8 bases removed from V and 0 bases from J, the gap between germline ends came to 13 bases. The germline V gene encodes CDR1 LGHNA and CDR2 YSLEER. The CDR3 nucleotides are TGCGCCAGCGCCCCGGACCAGTTGAACACTGAAGCTTTCTTT. Its translation is CASAPDQLNTEAFF.

This clone has only a few counts. This sequence joins TRBV5-1 and TRBJ2-5; 7 bases map to TRBD2. There are 14 residues in the CDR3. V trimming: 0 bases; J trimming: 5 bases; junction bases outside the gene matches: 4. Germline CDR1 SGHRS, CDR2 YFSETQ. The CDR3 DNA reads TGCGCCAGCAGCTTGGCGGGGGGAGGTGAGACCCAGTACTTC. It yields the protein CASSLAGGGETQYF.

In its sample, this clone was seen a few times. The rearrangement uses TRBV30 and TRBJ1-6; 11 nucleotides agree with TRBD1. Germline CDR1 is GTSNPN and CDR2 is SVGIG (reference sequence). V shed 0 bases, J shed 8 bases, and the junction held 3 bases outside the gene matches. CDR3 length equals 15 residues. The CDR3 coding sequence is TGTGCCTGGAGTGTAAAGGGACAGGGGGATTCACCCCTCCACTTT. Amino acids: CAWSVKGQGDSPLHF.

V and J are TRBV4-3 and TRBJ1-2; 12 bases map to TRBD1. V lost 0 bases to trimming and J lost 2 bases; unmatched junction nucleotides: 10. The CDR3 length is 19 residues. Germline V CDR1 and CDR2: LGHNA, YSLEER. The CDR3 DNA follows: TGCGCCAGCAGCCAAGAGATCGGGACAGGGGGCAGGTGGAACTATGGCTACACCTTC. Its protein product is CASSQEIGTGGRWNYGYTF.

This clone was picked up a small number of times. J is TRBJ2-1 and V is TRBV2, with TRBD1 identical over 8 bases. After removal of 6 bases from V and 4 bases from J, the junction contained 14 bases not matched to a gene. CDR3 length: 17 residues. The V gene's germline CDR1 is SNHLY and CDR2 FYNNEI. The CDR3 coding sequence is TGTGCCAGCAGCCGCACAAGGTCGGGACAGGCGTACAATGAGCAGTTCTTC. Its protein product is CASSRTRSGQAYNEQFF.

The rearrangement links TRBV11-2 to TRBJ1-6; D gene unclear. Trimming removed 2 bases at V and 1 base at J, with 9 bases between. Germline CDR1 reads SGHAT; CDR2 reads FQNNGV. The CDR3 extends over 16 amino acids. The CDR3 coding sequence is TGTGCCAGCAGCTTACAGACTTTTTCCTATAATTCACCCCTCCACTTT. Translating gives CASSLQTFSYNSPLHF.

This clone is medium-sized. The gene calls are TRBV19 and TRBJ2-3; D is uncertain. Germline V lookup: CDR1 LNHDA, CDR2 SQIVND (reference sequence). The CDR3 runs 13 residues. The V end was cut by 2 bases, the J end by 6 bases, with 9 bases between. CDR3 DNA sequence: TGTGCCAGTAGTATAAGTTTCGGCGATACGCAGTATTTT. Residues: CASSISFGDTQYF.

This clone has more than one count but fewer than ten. This chain connects TRBV11-2 to TRBJ1-1; the D gene is possibly TRBD1 (5 bases). Trimming removed 5 bases at V and 11 bases at J, with 18 bases between. The CDR3 consists of 13 residues. The germline CDR1 and CDR2 sequences are SGHAT and FQNNGV. CDR3 coding DNA: TGTGCCAGCAGCCCTGGGGGACCTTTTGGGGCTTTCTTT. Translating gives CASSPGGPFGAFF.

This chain links TRBV19 with TRBJ2-7, with TRBD1 matching over 11 bases. CDR1 LNHDA and CDR2 SQIVND come from the germline V gene (reference sequence). The CDR3 has 14 residues. The ends lost 4 bases at V and 6 bases at J; junction bases unmatched: 5. The CDR3 protein is CASSKTGTGGEQYF. In nucleotides, the CDR3 is TGTGCCAGTAGTAAAACCGGGACAGGGGGCGAGCAGTACTTC. The full variable domain, with the rest looked up from reference TRBV19 and TRBJ2-7, is DGGITQSPKYLFRKEGQNVTLSCEQNLNHDAMYWYRQDPGQGLRLIYYSQIVNDFQKGDIAEGYSVSREKKESFPLTVTSAQKNPTAFYLCASSKTGTGGEQYFGPGTRLTVT.

This clone has a handful of counts. This chain connects TRBV18 to TRBJ2-3; D not resolved. V lost 6 bases, J lost 3 bases, and 4 bases lay in between. The CDR3 extends over 11 amino acids. Germline V gene sequence: CDR1 KGHSH, CDR2 LQKENI. CDR3 in amino acids: CASSPTDTQYF. CDR3 sequence (DNA): TGTGCCAGCTCGCCAACAGATACGCAGTATTTT.

The chain uses TRBV6-5 and TRBJ1-2, with D unclear. This CDR3 region has 13 residues. Germline assignment: CDR1 MNHEY and CDR2 SVGAGI. Deletions cut 7 bases from V and 8 bases from J, with 17 bases between. The CDR3 spells CASTQPPAGGYTF. For the CDR3, the DNA is TGTGCCAGCACTCAACCTCCTGCCGGGGGCTACACCTTC.

This clone was counted a single time. This chain links TRBV5-4 with TRBJ1-3; a weak D match, TRBD1 (5 bases). The CDR3 runs to 18 residues. The V end was cut by 0 bases, the J end by 3 bases, with 19 bases between. Germline CDR1 is SGHNT and CDR2 is YYREEE (reference sequence). CDR3 coding DNA: TGTGCCAGCAGCTTGGGTGGTCAGGGCTTTTCCTATGGAAACACCATATATTTT. Protein: CASSLGGQGFSYGNTIYF. Full variable domain (rest looked up from reference TRBV5-4 and TRBJ1-3): ETGVTQSPTHLIKTRGQQVTLRCSSQSGHNTVSWYQQALGQGPQFIFQYYREEENGRGNFPPRFSGLQFPNYSSELNVNALELDDSALYLCASSLGGQGFSYGNTIYFGEGSWLTVV.

The chain couples TRBV27 to TRBJ1-2, with D unclear. The CDR3 sequence is 13 residues long. CDR1 and CDR2 from the germline V gene are MNHEY and SMNVEV (reference sequence). V was clipped by 3 bases and J by 8 bases, with 13 bases between them. The chain's CDR3 is CASSFSGQPGYTF. The CDR3 region has the DNA TGTGCCAGCAGTTTCAGCGGGCAGCCAGGCTACACCTTC.

The chain uses TRBV18 and TRBJ2-1, with TRBD2 matching over 14 bases. The germline V gene encodes CDR1 KGHSH and CDR2 LQKENI. The CDR3 runs to 17 residues. V shed 1 base, J shed 8 bases, and the junction held 7 bases outside the gene matches. DNA for the CDR3: TGTGCCAGCTCACCACGACCGACTAGCGGGGGGGCACATGAGCAGTTCTTC. As protein: CASSPRPTSGGAHEQFF.

Of note for this clone: One junction end does not reproduce the germline sequence, and a read error may be involved. This sequence joins TRBV6-4 and TRBJ2-7; 16 nucleotides line up with TRBD2. CDR1 MRHNA and CDR2 SNTAGT come from the germline V gene. The length of the CDR3 is 16 residues. CDR3 DNA sequence: TGTGCCAGCAGTTACTCGGGACTAGCGGGGGGGTACGAGCAGTACTTC. It encodes CASSYSGLAGGYEQYF.

The chain carries TRBV9 and TRBJ2-3; D possibly uses TRBD1 or TRBD2 (5 bases each). Germline CDR1 reads SGDLS; CDR2 reads YYNGEE. The V end lost 0 bases, the J end lost 6 bases, and 14 bases lay between the germline ends. The CDR3 loop spans 15 amino acids. The CDR3 is CASSVDGTQPDTQYF. DNA for the CDR3: TGTGCCAGCAGCGTAGACGGGACCCAACCGGATACGCAGTATTTT.

The V and J genes are TRBV27 and TRBJ1-2; D is possibly TRBD1 (5 bases). V lost 6 bases and J 8 bases, leaving 16 bases between the germline ends. CDR3 size: 13 residues. Germline loops: CDR1 MNHEY, CDR2 SMNVEV (reference sequence). CDR3 loop: CASSFRDGRGYTF. The CDR3 nucleotides read TGTGCCAGCAGCTTCCGGGACGGTCGGGGCTACACCTTC.

There are a few counts of this clone. The rearrangement uses TRBV11-2 and TRBJ1-1; unclear D gene. CDR1 SGHAT and CDR2 FQNNGV come from the germline V gene. The CDR3 spans 13 residues. The V end lost 0 bases, the J end lost 6 bases, and 8 bases lay between the germline ends. The DNA of the CDR3 is TGTGCCAGCAGCTTAGACAGGCTAGCTGAAGCTTTCTTT. It specifies CASSLDRLAEAFF.

CDR3: CASSQDWTAYQPQHF. As DNA, the CDR3 is TGTGCCAGCAGCCAAGATTGGACAGCATATCAGCCCCAGCATTTT. The rearrangement joins TRBV4-2 to TRBJ1-5; a possible D gene is TRBD1 (6 bases). The CDR3 loop spans 15 amino acids. Trimming shortened V by 0 bases and J by 5 bases, and 11 bases separated the two germline ends. Germline CDR1 and CDR2: LGHNA and YNFKEQ.

The chain has TRBV18 and TRBJ2-7; D is perhaps TRBD1 (5 bases). Germline V gene sequence: CDR1 KGHSH, CDR2 LQKENI. Trimming pared 3 bases from V and 3 bases from J, leaving 18 bases between. The CDR3 runs to 16 residues. As DNA, the CDR3 is TGTGCCAGCTCACCGAACGTACCGACAGCCTTCTACGAGCAGTACTTC. It codes for CASSPNVPTAFYEQYF.

The rearrangement links TRBV13 to TRBJ2-1, with 8 positions matching TRBD2. Germline CDR1 PRHDT, CDR2 FYEKMQ (reference sequence). This CDR3 spans 17 amino acids. V dropped 2 bases and J dropped 8; count of bases not matched to a gene: 14. The CDR3 protein is CASSLKRGGRGVDEQFF. For the CDR3, the DNA is TGTGCCAGCAGCTTAAAAAGGGGGGGGCGGGGGGTTGATGAGCAGTTCTTC.

The genes are TRBV28 and TRBJ2-3; D possibly uses TRBD1 or TRBD2 (5 bases each). The ends were cut back, 5 bases at V and 3 bases at J, with 9 bases in the middle. The CDR3 spans 13 residues. CDR1 and CDR2 (germline): MDHEN, SYDVKM. Here the CDR3 reads CASSRDGTDTQYF. For the CDR3, the DNA is TGTGCCAGCAGTCGGGACGGGACAGATACGCAGTATTTT.

Sample share makes this clone medium-sized. The chain has TRBV7-2 and TRBJ1-2, with 8 bases that match TRBD1. This CDR3 is built from 11 residues. In germline, CDR1 is SGHTA, CDR2 FQGNSA. J lost 7 bases, V lost 5 bases, and 0 bases had no gene match. The CDR3 spells CASSTGGGYTF. CDR3 nucleotides: TGTGCCAGCAGCACAGGGGGTGGCTACACCTTC.

The chain has TRBV6-6 and TRBJ2-5; weak D call: TRBD2 (6 bases). Germline CDR1 is MNHNY and CDR2 is SVGAGI (reference sequence). This CDR3 comprises 16 residues. Trimming cost V 6 bases and J 7 bases, with 24 bases left between them. CDR3 in amino acids: CASSTSSLGGFGTQYF. The CDR3 coding sequence is TGTGCCAGCAGCACTTCCAGTTTGGGGGGTTTTGGGACCCAGTACTTC.